These 24 T cell receptor beta chains were sequenced from one sample in a study of cytomegalovirus exposure and HLA in healthy donors. The PCR ran on 60 Vbeta and 13 Jbeta primers. Sequenced by immunoSEQ multiplex PCR; TCRdb stores in-frame clones only, minus some. The data contain around 160,000 clones, approximately 78% of them singletons. Sequenced material: PBMCs. These receptors all stem from a man aged 35-49 years in good health and CMV-seropositive.

V gene TRBV28 combines with J gene TRBJ2-7, with TRBD1 identical over 9 bases. V shed 6 bases and J 4 bases; nucleotides not matched to a gene: 10. This CDR3 region has 15 residues. Germline V CDR1 and CDR2: MDHEN, SYDVKM. The CDR3 spells CASRPTGTGSYEQYF. The DNA of the CDR3 is TGTGCCAGCAGGCCCACCGGGACAGGGTCTTACGAGCAGTACTTC.

The V and J genes are TRBV6-4 and TRBJ2-1; 11 bases are a match to TRBD2. Germline CDR1 MRHNA, CDR2 SNTAGT. Trimming removed 3 bases from V and 8 bases from J; junction bases left unmatched: 0. This CDR3 region has 13 residues. CDR3 coding DNA: TGTGCCAGCAGTGATAGCGGGAGGGATGAGCAGTTCTTC. Translation: CASSDSGRDEQFF.

CDR3 sequence reads: CASSLDRYNQPQHF. As DNA, the CDR3 is TGTGCCAGCAGTCTGGACAGGTACAATCAGCCCCAGCATTTT. The J gene is TRBJ1-5, the V gene TRBV28; 7 bases line up with TRBD1. The CDR3 extends over 14 amino acids. The junction had 4 bases not matched to a gene; V was cut back by 5 bases and J by 3 bases. Germline V gives CDR1 MDHEN, CDR2 SYDVKM.

The chain recombines TRBV19 with TRBJ2-7; 9 nucleotides agree with TRBD1. The CDR3 loop spans 17 amino acids. Germline CDR1 is LNHDA and CDR2 is SQIVND (reference sequence). Trimming at V came to 4 bases and at J to 7 bases, leaving 17 bases not matched to a gene. CDR3 protein: CASSTMPGTGRSWEQYF. Here the CDR3 DNA reads TGTGCCAGTAGTACCATGCCGGGGACAGGGCGATCTTGGGAGCAGTACTTC.

The rearrangement links TRBV18 to TRBJ1-3, with unresolved D. Germline V gene sequence: CDR1 KGHSH, CDR2 LQKENI. The CDR3 spans 16 residues. V was shortened by 0 bases and J by 2 bases, with 11 bases between the two germline ends. The CDR3 bases are TGTGCCAGCTCACCACCGGGAGGGAGGACTGGAAACACCATATATTTT. This codes for CASSPPGGRTGNTIYF.

The V call is TRBV6-4, the J call TRBJ2-1, with TRBD2 as a possible D gene (6 bases). In germline, CDR1 is MRHNA, CDR2 SNTAGT. This CDR3 is 16 amino acids long. V lost 2 bases and J lost 7, with 18 bases in between. CDR3 residues: CASSDTLASPTNEQFF. Here the CDR3 DNA reads TGTGCCAGCAGTGACACACTAGCTTCTCCTACGAATGAGCAGTTCTTC.

The chain is built from TRBV28 and TRBJ1-1; D is possibly TRBD1 (5 bases). The CDR3 runs 14 residues. Germline CDR1 reads MDHEN; CDR2 reads SYDVKM. V was cut by 6 bases and J by 1 base, with 12 bases left in between. Here the CDR3 DNA reads TGTGCCAGCAGCTCCCCCGACAGGAACACTGAAGCTTTCTTT. Translating it yields CASSSPDRNTEAFF.

This clone was seen just once. The chain recombines TRBV27 with TRBJ1-4; a weak D match, TRBD1 (5 bases). The germline gives CDR1 MNHEY, CDR2 SMNVEV (reference sequence). Deletions cut 6 bases from V and 8 bases from J, with 16 bases between. There are 14 residues in the CDR3. The CDR3 nucleotides read TGTGCCAGCAGCCTAACAGGATCCGAGGAAAAACTGTTTTTT. It specifies CASSLTGSEEKLFF. Combining the CDR3 with reference TRBV27 and TRBJ1-4 gives the whole variable domain EAQVTQNPRYLITVTGKKLTVTCSQNMNHEYMSWYRQDPGLGLRQIYYSMNVEVTDKGDVPEGYKVSRKEKRNFPLILESPSPNQTSLYFCASSLTGSEEKLFFGSGTQLSVL.

This clone was seen once. This sequence joins TRBV19 and TRBJ1-5; the match to TRBD1 covers 9 bases. Germline CDR1 is LNHDA and CDR2 is SQIVND (reference sequence). The CDR3 has 16 amino acids. V trimming: 2 bases; J trimming: 4 bases; junction bases outside the gene matches: 6. The CDR3 here is CASSIWPGTGNQPQHF. The CDR3 coding sequence is TGTGCCAGTAGTATATGGCCCGGGACAGGGAATCAGCCCCAGCATTTT.

This clone was seen a handful of times. J is TRBJ1-1 and V is TRBV19; weak D call: TRBD1 (6 bases). Trimming cost V 4 bases and J 5 bases, with 20 bases left between them. This CDR3 has 16 amino acids. Germline V gene sequence: CDR1 LNHDA, CDR2 SQIVND (reference sequence). The CDR3 reads CASSTGSLGGKTEAFF. The DNA for the CDR3 is TGTGCCAGTAGTACCGGCTCTCTAGGGGGAAAAACTGAAGCTTTCTTT.

The rearrangement uses TRBV27 and TRBJ2-7; possibly TRBD2 for D (5 bases). The CDR3 length is 13 residues. V was cut by 3 bases and J by 3 bases, with 9 bases left in between. Germline CDR1 MNHEY, CDR2 SMNVEV (reference sequence). The CDR3 protein is CASSFGIFYEQYF. The CDR3 region has the DNA TGTGCCAGCAGTTTCGGGATCTTCTACGAGCAGTACTTC.

For the CDR3, the DNA is TGTGCCAGCAGTTACTCGGGACTCAACTCCTACGAGCAGTACTTC. As protein: CASSYSGLNSYEQYF. This chain uses TRBV6-5 with TRBJ2-7; D might be TRBD2 (6 bases). Germline lookup yields CDR1 MNHEY and CDR2 SVGAGI. The CDR3 length is 15 residues. The germline V and J ends were trimmed by 0 bases and 0 bases, with 9 bases remaining between them.

This clone turned up a few times. V is TRBV2 and J is TRBJ2-1; D perhaps matches TRBD1 (5 bases). V dropped 10 bases and J dropped 4 bases, with 20 bases sitting between them. CDR1 is SNHLY and CDR2 is FYNNEI in the germline V gene. This CDR3 has 15 amino acids. The CDR3 loop reads CAIKTISDTYNEQFF. CDR3 nucleotides: TGTGCCATCAAAACCATTTCGGACACTTACAATGAGCAGTTCTTC. The complete variable domain, with remaining parts taken from reference TRBV2 and TRBJ2-1, reads EPEVTQTPSHQVTQMGQEVILRCVPISNHLYFYWYRQILGQKVEFLVSFYNNEISEKSEIFDDQFSVERPDGSNFTLKIRSTKLEDSAMYFCAIKTISDTYNEQFFGPGTRLTVL.

The rearrangement joins TRBV4-3 to TRBJ2-1, with 16 bases identical to TRBD2. The CDR3 runs to 19 residues. The germline V gene has CDR1 LGHNA and CDR2 YSLEER. V shed 0 bases, J shed 11 bases, and the junction held 13 bases outside the gene matches. CDR3 amino acids: CASSQETSGTSGRAPKQFF. In DNA, the CDR3 is TGCGCCAGCAGCCAAGAAACCTCCGGGACTAGCGGGAGGGCCCCCAAGCAGTTCTTC.

The gene calls are TRBV6-6 and TRBJ1-3; tentative D call: TRBD1 (6 bases). The CDR3 totals 15 residues. Trimming removed 5 bases from V and 4 bases from J, with 15 bases in between. Germline CDR1 MNHNY, CDR2 SVGAGI (reference sequence). CDR3 loop: CASSTSGGAGNTIYF. The CDR3 region has the DNA TGTGCCAGCAGTACAAGTGGGGGCGCCGGAAACACCATATATTTT.

This chain links TRBV6-5 with TRBJ2-7, with 7 bases lining up with TRBD1. This CDR3 is 15 amino acids long. The germline V gene has CDR1 MNHEY and CDR2 SVGAGI. Unmatched junction bases numbered 9, after V lost 5 bases and J lost 2 bases. This CDR3 is CASSRRTGGTYEQYF. CDR3 DNA sequence: TGTGCCAGCAGTAGGAGGACAGGAGGTACCTACGAGCAGTACTTC.

This rearrangement joins TRBV27 to TRBJ1-1; D perhaps matches TRBD1 (6 bases). CDR1 and CDR2 (germline): MNHEY, SMNVEV (reference sequence). The ends were cut back, 3 bases at V and 4 bases at J, with 15 bases in the middle. This CDR3 spans 15 amino acids. The CDR3 loop is CASSFSLQGTTEAFF. The CDR3 DNA follows: TGTGCCAGCAGTTTTTCACTTCAGGGGACCACTGAAGCTTTCTTT.

This clone was seen only once. This rearrangement joins TRBV5-1 to TRBJ2-5, with a tentative D call TRBD1 (7 bases). CDR1 is SGHRS and CDR2 is YFSETQ in the germline V gene. V dropped 2 bases and J dropped 5 bases, with 13 bases sitting between them. The CDR3 contains 14 residues. The CDR3 reads CASSFTAGQETQYF. DNA for the CDR3: TGCGCCAGCAGCTTTACGGCGGGACAGGAGACCCAGTACTTC.

The V and J genes are TRBV6-5 and TRBJ1-1, with 9 bases that match TRBD1. The CDR3 is 14 amino acids. V lost 6 bases to trimming and J lost 2 bases; unmatched junction nucleotides: 4. Germline V gene lookup returns CDR1 MNHEY and CDR2 SVGAGI. The CDR3 DNA is TGTGCCAGCAGCCAGGACAGGGGTAACACTGAAGCTTTCTTT. As protein: CASSQDRGNTEAFF.

This clone was seen more than once but under ten times. The genes are TRBV6-6 and TRBJ2-7; 9 bases align to TRBD1. CDR1 and CDR2 (germline): MNHNY, SVGAGI (reference sequence). V was clipped by 2 bases and J by 6 bases; unmatched bases: 11. The CDR3 runs 16 residues. The CDR3 protein is CASSYAYLGTGSEQYF. The CDR3 nucleotides read TGTGCCAGCAGTTACGCTTACCTAGGGACAGGGAGCGAGCAGTACTTC.

The V and J genes are TRBV18 and TRBJ2-5, with 7 bases identical to TRBD1. The germline CDR1 and CDR2 sequences are KGHSH and LQKENI. This CDR3 contains 13 residues. The V segment lost 8 bases and the J segment 2 bases; nucleotides outside the gene matches: 5. Written as DNA, the CDR3 is TGTGCCAGCATCCGACAGGGACAAGAGACCCAGTACTTC. Protein product: CASIRQGQETQYF.

The chain is built from TRBV6-5 and TRBJ2-1; D possibly corresponds to TRBD2 (6 bases). The V gene lost 2 bases and the J gene lost 8 bases, with 19 bases spanning the gap. Germline V gives CDR1 MNHEY, CDR2 SVGAGI. This CDR3 contains 16 residues. CDR3 residues: CASSYRLGEVEHEQFF. CDR3 in DNA: TGTGCCAGCAGTTACCGCTTGGGGGAGGTTGAACATGAGCAGTTCTTC.

The J gene is TRBJ1-4, the V gene TRBV5-1; 9 bases line up with TRBD1. The CDR3 has 14 residues. V dropped 3 bases and J dropped 8; count of bases not matched to a gene: 5. Germline-derived CDR1 and CDR2 are SGHRS and YFSETQ. This CDR3 is CASSYLGQGEKLFF. DNA of the CDR3: TGCGCCAGCAGCTACCTGGGACAGGGAGAAAAACTGTTTTTT.

The chain couples TRBV29-1 to TRBJ1-1; TRBD1 agrees at 9 bases. This CDR3 contains 13 residues. Germline CDR1 is SQVTM and CDR2 is ANQGSEA. The junction had 8 bases not matched to a gene; V was cut back by 4 bases and J by 8 bases. The CDR3 nucleotides are TGCAGCGTTGGGACAGGGGCGCGAGACGAAGCTTTCTTT. Residues: CSVGTGARDEAFF.